This TCR beta chain was recorded in a study of blood T cells in healthy people across ages. The germline V gene has CDR1 SGHAT and CDR2 FQNNGV. V was shortened by 1 base and J by 9 bases, with 10 bases between the two germline ends. This CDR3 comprises 13 residues. A J-beta primer mix and a sample-barcoded 5' primer were used in a second PCR of roughly 7 to 12 cycles. A single record per CDR3 protein comes from TCRdb applying MiXCR to the 5' RACE reads. The sample has 650,000 to 1,000,000 distinct CDR3 sequences, roughly 34% seen once; the top ten hold approximately 13%. The V and J genes are TRBV11-2 and TRBJ2-1; D remains unclear. Material for sequencing was blood. This receptor was identified in a man between 18 and 35 years old in good health. The CDR3 protein is CASSLVEEFEQFF. In nucleotides, the CDR3 is TGTGCCAGCAGCTTAGTTGAAGAGTTTGAGCAGTTCTTC. Full variable domain (remainder filled in from reference TRBV11-2 and TRBJ2-1): EAGVAQSPRYKIIEKRQSVAFWCNPISGHATLYWYQQILGQGPKLLIQFQNNGVVDDSQLPKDRFSAERLKGVDSTLKIQPAKLEDSAVYLCASSLVEEFEQFFGPGTRLTVL.